The 5 T cell receptor beta chains below were found in one sample sequenced in a study of blood T cell repertoires in COVID-19 (dated by TCRdb to the early 2020s). Receptor libraries were prepared by the immunoSEQ multiplex PCR assay. Not all clones reach the TCRdb copy of this immuneACCESS table, which keeps in-frame sequences only. Checked studies attribute under half of the gap to unresolved V genes and leave the rest unexplained. The sample contains a few hundred thousand clones, approximately 86% of them found a single time. Of the sample, about 2% falls within the top ten clones. Specimen: peripheral blood. The receptors shown here come from a man aged 25 to 45 with active or convalescent COVID-19.

The chain joins TRBV6-2 or TRBV6-3 to TRBJ2-3, with 11 bases matching TRBD2. This CDR3 comprises 19 residues. J gave up 3 bases and V 0 bases, and 11 bases lay outside the gene matches. Per germline, CDR1 MNHEY and CDR2 SVGEGT. CDR3 sequence reads: CASSYSLVAGGPQTDTQYF. CDR3 DNA: TGTGCCAGCAGTTACTCGTTGGTAGCGGGGGGGCCGCAGACAGATACGCAGTATTTT.

This chain links TRBV18 with TRBJ1-1, with D perhaps TRBD1 (5 bases). Germline lookup yields CDR1 KGHSH and CDR2 LQKENI. CDR3 length equals 18 residues. Trimming left V 3 bases short and J 2 bases short, with 22 bases between. CDR3 bases: TGTGCCAGCTCACCCCCCGGAAGGGGCTTCGTCACCAACACTGAAGCTTTCTTT. As protein: CASSPPGRGFVTNTEAFF. The entire variable domain, with the rest obtained from reference TRBV18 and TRBJ1-1, is as follows: NAGVMQNPRHLVRRRGQEARLRCSPMKGHSHVYWYRQLPEEGLKFMVYLQKENIIDESGMPKERFSAEFPKEGPSILRIQQVVRGDSAAYFCASSPPGRGFVTNTEAFFGQGTRLTVV.

The chain employs TRBV6-5 and TRBJ2-1; 7 positions agree with TRBD2. Germline CDR1 reads MNHEY; CDR2 reads SVGAGI. This CDR3 region has 15 residues. Losses at the gene ends were 4 bases for V and 4 bases for J; bases not matched to a gene: 7. The DNA of the CDR3 is TGTGCCAGCAGTTCTCCTAGCGGTCGGTACAATGAGCAGTTCTTC. Translation gives CASSSPSGRYNEQFF.

The chain links TRBV11-2 to TRBJ1-2, with 7 bases matching TRBD1. J lost 8 bases, V lost 5 bases, and 8 bases had no gene match. The CDR3 is 13 amino acids. The germline gives CDR1 SGHAT, CDR2 FQNNGV. Written as DNA, the CDR3 is TGTGCCAGCAGCACCGGGACAGTTGGGGGCTACACCTTC. Amino acids: CASSTGTVGGYTF.

This sequence joins TRBV7-9 and TRBJ1-5; weak D call: TRBD1 (6 bases). CDR1 and CDR2 (germline): SEHNR, FQNEAQ (reference sequence). The CDR3 has 16 residues. Trimming shortened V by 3 bases and J by 2 bases, and 14 bases separated the two germline ends. The CDR3 bases are TGTGCCAGCAGCTTTTCGGTACAGGGAGGCAATCAGCCCCAGCATTTT. Translated, it gives CASSFSVQGGNQPQHF.